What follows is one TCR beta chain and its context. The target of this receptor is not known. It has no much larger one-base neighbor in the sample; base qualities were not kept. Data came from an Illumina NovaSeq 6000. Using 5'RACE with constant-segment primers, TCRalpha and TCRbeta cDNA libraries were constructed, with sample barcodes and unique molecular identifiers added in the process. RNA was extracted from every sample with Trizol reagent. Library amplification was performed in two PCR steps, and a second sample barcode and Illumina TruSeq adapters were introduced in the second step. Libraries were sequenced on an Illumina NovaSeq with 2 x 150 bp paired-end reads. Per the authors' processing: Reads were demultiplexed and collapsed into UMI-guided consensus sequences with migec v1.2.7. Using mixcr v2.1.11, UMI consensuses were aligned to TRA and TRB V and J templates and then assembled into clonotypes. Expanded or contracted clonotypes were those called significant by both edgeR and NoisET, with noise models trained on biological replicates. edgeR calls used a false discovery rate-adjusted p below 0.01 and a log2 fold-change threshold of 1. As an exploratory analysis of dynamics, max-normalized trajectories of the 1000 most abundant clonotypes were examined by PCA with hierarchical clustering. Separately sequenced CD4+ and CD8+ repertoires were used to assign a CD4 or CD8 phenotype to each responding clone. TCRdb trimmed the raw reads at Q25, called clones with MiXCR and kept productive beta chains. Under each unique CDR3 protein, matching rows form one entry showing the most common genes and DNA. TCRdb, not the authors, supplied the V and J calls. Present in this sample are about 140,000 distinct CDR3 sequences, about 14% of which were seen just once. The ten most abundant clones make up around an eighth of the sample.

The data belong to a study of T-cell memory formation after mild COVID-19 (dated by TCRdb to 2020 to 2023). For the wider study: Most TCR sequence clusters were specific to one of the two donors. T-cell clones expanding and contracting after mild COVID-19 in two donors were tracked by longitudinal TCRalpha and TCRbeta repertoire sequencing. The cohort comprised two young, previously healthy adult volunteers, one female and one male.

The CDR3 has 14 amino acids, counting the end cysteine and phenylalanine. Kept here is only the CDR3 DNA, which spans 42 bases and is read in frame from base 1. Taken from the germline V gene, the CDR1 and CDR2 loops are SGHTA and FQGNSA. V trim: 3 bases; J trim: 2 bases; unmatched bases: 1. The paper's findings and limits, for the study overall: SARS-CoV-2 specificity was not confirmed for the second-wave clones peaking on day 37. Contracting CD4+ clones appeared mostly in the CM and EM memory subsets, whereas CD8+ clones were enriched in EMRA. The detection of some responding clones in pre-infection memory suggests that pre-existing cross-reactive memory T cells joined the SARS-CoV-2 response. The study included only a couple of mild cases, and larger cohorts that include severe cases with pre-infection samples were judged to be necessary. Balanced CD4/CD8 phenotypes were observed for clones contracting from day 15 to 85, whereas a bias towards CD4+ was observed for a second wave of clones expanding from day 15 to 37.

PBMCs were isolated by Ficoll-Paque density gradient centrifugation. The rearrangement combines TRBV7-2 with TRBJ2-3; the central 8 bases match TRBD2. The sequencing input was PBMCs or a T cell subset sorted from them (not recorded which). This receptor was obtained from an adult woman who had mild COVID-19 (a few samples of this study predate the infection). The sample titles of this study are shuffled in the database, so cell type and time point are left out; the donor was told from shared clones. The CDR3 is CASSFSGATDTQYF. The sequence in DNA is TGTGCCAGCAGCTTTAGCGGGGCCACAGATACGCAGTATTTT.